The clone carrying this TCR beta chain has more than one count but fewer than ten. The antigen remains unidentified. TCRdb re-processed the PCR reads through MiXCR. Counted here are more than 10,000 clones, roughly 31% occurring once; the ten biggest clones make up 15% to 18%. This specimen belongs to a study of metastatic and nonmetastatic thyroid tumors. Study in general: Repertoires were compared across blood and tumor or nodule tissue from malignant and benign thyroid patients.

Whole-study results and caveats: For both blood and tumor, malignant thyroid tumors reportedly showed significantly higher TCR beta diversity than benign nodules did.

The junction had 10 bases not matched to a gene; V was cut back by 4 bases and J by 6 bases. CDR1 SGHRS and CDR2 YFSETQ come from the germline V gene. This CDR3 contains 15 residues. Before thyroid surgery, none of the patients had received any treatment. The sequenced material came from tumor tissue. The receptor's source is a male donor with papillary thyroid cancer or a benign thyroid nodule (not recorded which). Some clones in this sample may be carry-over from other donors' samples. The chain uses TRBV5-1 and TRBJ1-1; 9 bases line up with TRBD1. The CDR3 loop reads CASSLSAGQGAEAFF. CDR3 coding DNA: TGCGCCAGCAGCCTGTCCGCGGGACAGGGCGCTGAAGCTTTCTTT.